This T cell receptor (beta chain) was observed in a study of T cell repertoires in cytomegalovirus infection. Across the whole study: HLA-B-restricted CMV epitopes that are well studied were used alongside recently identified HLA-C-restricted ones. It can be stated that public TCR beta signatures indicated CMV infection as well as a matching HLA type.

The study, taken as a whole, reports: In two of eight donors, the top clonotype was HLA-C-restricted CMV-specific.

TCRdb passed the reads through MiXCR, listing each CDR3 protein once. Altogether approximately 910,000 distinct CDR3 sequences are present, approximately 31% being singletons, with the ten largest covering over 12%. The germline CDR1 and CDR2 sequences are SEHNR and FQNEAQ (reference sequence). The CDR3 is 14 residues long. The V end lost 3 bases, the J end lost 4 bases, and 9 bases lay between the germline ends. Turning to this clonotype: Its antigen is not identified.

The sample in question was cultured CD8+ T cells from PBMCs, obtained from culture after CMV antigen stimulation. The sequence derives from a human donor in good health (CMV status not recorded). Some clones in this sample may be carry-over from other donors' samples. The chain joins TRBV7-9 to TRBJ1-4; TRBD1 is a possible D gene (5 bases). CDR3 DNA: TGTGCCAGCAGCTTCGGACACAATAATGAAAAACTGTTTTTT. Amino acids: CASSFGHNNEKLFF.